Listed below are T cell receptor beta chains from one sample, sequenced in a study of early T cells in non-severe SARS-CoV-2 infection. TCRdb processed the 5' RACE reads anew with MiXCR; each CDR3 protein has one entry. The table records under 100,000 distinct CDR3 sequences, 9.5% to 11% of them present only once. The sample was whole blood. The receptors stem from an adult who was a healthcare worker with PCR-confirmed SARS-CoV-2 infection or an uninfected control (not recorded which). CDR3s include the opening cysteine and the closing phenylalanine or tryptophan. Each record gives: D gene, clone size, V gene, J gene, CDR3 protein, CDR3 DNA. D genes are given only for firm matches. Size values are once, few and many counts, or a class for expanded clones, and some rows have none.

-	many	TRBV29-1	TRBJ1-1	CSIRRVITEAFF	TGCAGCATTCGCAGGGTAATCACTGAAGCTTTCTTT
TRBD2	-	TRBV20-1	TRBJ2-3	CSARVLAGGTDTQYF	TGCAGTGCTAGAGTGCTAGCGGGGGGCACAGATACGCAGTATTTT
-	-	TRBV28	TRBJ1-6	CASSPTRKPLHF	TGTGCCAGCAGTCCAACTAGGAAACCCCTCCACTTT
TRBD2	many	TRBV10-3	TRBJ2-3	CAISASPLRSGDTDTQYF	TGTGCCATCAGTGCTTCCCCCCTAAGAAGCGGGGATACAGATACGCAGTATTTT
-	-	TRBV20-1	TRBJ1-6	CSARGSEANSPLHF	TGCAGTGCTAGAGGGAGTGAAGCCAATTCACCCCTCCACTTT
TRBD2	-	TRBV2	TRBJ2-3	CASIRGGDTDTQYF	TGTGCCAGCATTCGTGGGGGGGACACAGATACGCAGTATTTT
-	few	TRBV20-1	TRBJ2-1	CSATILRVSSYNEQFF	TGCAGTGCTACGATCCTCAGGGTTAGCTCCTACAATGAGCAGTTCTTC
TRBD1	many	TRBV28	TRBJ2-1	CASKQGAQLGYNEQFF	TGTGCCAGCAAGCAGGGGGCCCAACTGGGATACAATGAGCAGTTCTTC
-	many	TRBV21-1	TRBJ1-6	CASSNERDSPLHF	TGTGCCAGCAGCAACGAAAGAGATTCACCCCTCCACTTT
-	many	TRBV7-8	TRBJ2-7	CASSSNPRGAGDEQYF	TGTGCCAGCAGCTCAAATCCCCGAGGGGCCGGAGACGAGCAGTACTTC
-	few	TRBV7-2	TRBJ1-2	CASSLEGDPGGGYTF	TGTGCCAGCAGCTTAGAAGGGGACCCTGGGGGAGGCTACACCTTC
-	few	TRBV9	TRBJ1-1	CASSVGMGTEAFF	TGTGCCAGCAGCGTAGGGATGGGGACTGAAGCTTTCTTT
TRBD2	many	TRBV4-1	TRBJ2-1	CASSQLGLAGGGHSYNEQFF	TGCGCCAGCAGCCAGCTGGGACTAGCGGGAGGGGGACACTCCTACAATGAGCAGTTCTTC
-	-	TRBV2	TRBJ1-1	CASSEAFF	TGTGCCAGCAGTGAGGCTTTCTTT
-	few	TRBV7-8	TRBJ2-1	CASSLTEWAYNEQFF	TGTGCCAGCAGCTTGACGGAGTGGGCCTACAATGAGCAGTTCTTC
-	many	TRBV7-9	TRBJ2-5	CASSPQGVQETQYF	TGTGCCAGCAGCCCGCAAGGGGTTCAAGAGACCCAGTACTTC
-	many	TRBV7-9	TRBJ1-5	CASSPLDSNQPQHF	TGTGCCAGCAGCCCCCTGGACAGCAATCAGCCCCAGCATTTT
-	many	TRBV19	TRBJ1-5	CASSLDHLYSNQPQHF	TGTGCCAGTAGTCTTGACCACCTTTATAGCAATCAGCCCCAGCATTTT
-	many	TRBV6-2/TRBV6-3	TRBJ2-5	CASRAHSEETQYF	TGTGCCAGCAGAGCACACAGTGAAGAGACCCAGTACTTC
TRBD1	many	TRBV5-1	TRBJ2-3	CASRQQGGAEDTQYF	TGCGCCAGCAGACAGCAAGGGGGCGCGGAAGATACGCAGTATTTT
TRBD2	many	TRBV20-1	TRBJ2-7	CSAARGVRMNEQYF	TGCAGTGCTGCGCGGGGGGTCCGGATGAACGAGCAGTACTTC
TRBD1	many	TRBV11-2	TRBJ2-7	CASSLAGTGAYEQYF	TGTGCCAGCAGCCTCGCGGGGACAGGGGCCTACGAGCAGTACTTC
-	few	TRBV12-3/TRBV12-4	TRBJ2-2	CADRLELGGELFF	TGTGCGGACCGGTTAGAGTTGGGCGGGGAGCTGTTTTTT
TRBD1	many	TRBV6-5	TRBJ1-2	CASSYSQWTGNYGYTF	TGTGCCAGCAGTTACTCCCAATGGACAGGGAACTATGGCTACACCTTC
-	-	TRBV2	TRBJ2-2	CASSSYRVLNTGELFF	TGTGCCAGCAGTTCCTACAGGGTCCTGAACACCGGGGAGCTGTTTTTT
TRBD2	few	TRBV6-4	TRBJ2-7	CASSDPGTSGLYEQYF	TGTGCCAGCAGTGACCCTGGGACTAGCGGGTTATACGAGCAGTACTTC
-	many	TRBV7-7	TRBJ1-5	CASSLAQDQPQHF	TGTGCTAGCAGCTTAGCGCAGGATCAGCCCCAGCATTTT
-	-	TRBV18	TRBJ1-1	CASSQKQGHTEAFF	TGTGCCAGCTCACAAAAACAGGGTCACACTGAAGCTTTCTTT
-	-	TRBV12-3/TRBV12-4	TRBJ1-6	CASSLAPGGGNSPLHF	TGTGCCAGCAGTTTAGCTCCGGGTGGGGGAAATTCACCCCTCCACTTT
-	-	TRBV11-2	TRBJ2-3	CASSFPGGGTDTQYF	TGTGCCAGCAGCTTCCCGGGGGGCGGCACAGATACGCAGTATTTT
-	-	TRBV7-9	TRBJ2-2	CASSASLIADGELFF	TGTGCCAGCAGCGCTAGTCTCATTGCGGACGGGGAGCTGTTTTTT
TRBD2	many	TRBV28	TRBJ2-1	CASSLSPLSGRARNEQFF	TGTGCCAGCAGTTTATCCCCCCTTAGCGGGAGGGCCAGGAATGAGCAGTTCTTC
TRBD1	few	TRBV2	TRBJ2-1	CASSLYRGLEQFF	TGTGCCAGCAGCCTATACAGGGGGCTAGAGCAGTTCTTC
-	-	TRBV7-9	TRBJ1-5	CASSLEEGQPQHF	TGTGCCAGCAGCTTGGAGGAAGGACAGCCCCAGCATTTT
-	many	TRBV7-2	TRBJ2-3	CASSARTNARLDTQYF	TGTGCCAGCAGCGCTCGGACTAATGCCCGATTAGATACGCAGTATTTT
TRBD2	few	TRBV24-1	TRBJ2-3	CATSDSTSGVSTDTQYF	TGTGCCACCAGTGATTCGACTAGCGGGGTTAGCACAGATACGCAGTATTTT
-	many	TRBV18	TRBJ1-1	CASSNSGSGNTEAFF	TGTGCCAGCTCAAATTCGGGTTCCGGGAACACTGAAGCTTTCTTT
TRBD2	few	TRBV3-1	TRBJ2-3	CASSQGLAGRRTDTQYF	TGTGCCAGCAGCCAAGGACTAGCGGGGCGACGCACAGATACGCAGTATTTT
TRBD1	-	TRBV30	TRBJ1-1	CAWSPRDRGDTEAFF	TGTGCCTGGAGTCCTCGGGACAGGGGTGACACTGAAGCTTTCTTT
TRBD1	many	TRBV27	TRBJ1-1	CASSPRSPDRTNTEAFF	TGTGCCAGCAGCCCCCGTTCTCCGGACAGGACGAACACTGAAGCTTTCTTT
-	many	TRBV5-1	TRBJ2-2	CASSLVVDGELFF	TGCGCCAGCAGCTTGGTAGTGGACGGGGAGCTGTTTTTT
-	many	TRBV12-3/TRBV12-4	TRBJ1-1	CASSYVGRDGEAFF	TGTGCCAGCAGTTATGTGGGAAGGGACGGTGAAGCTTTCTTT
-	few	TRBV7-9	TRBJ2-1	CASSPDGLNEQFF	TGTGCCAGCAGTCCCGACGGACTTAATGAGCAGTTCTTC
TRBD1	few	TRBV29-1	TRBJ2-6	CSVAGGIGANVLTF	TGCAGCGTTGCAGGGGGCATAGGGGCCAACGTCCTGACTTTC
-	few	TRBV7-2	TRBJ2-1	CASSLAGIGNYNEQFF	TGTGCCAGCAGCTTAGCCGGGATCGGCAACTACAATGAGCAGTTCTTC